This T cell receptor (beta chain) was identified in a study of OX40 agonist ivuxolimab in advanced cancers. This table comes from immunoSEQ multiplex PCR, and its TCRdb copy is limited to in-frame clones, with some not included. The data show 25,000 to 35,000 clones, around 88% seen once. CDR1 is MNHEY and CDR2 is SMNVEV in the germline V gene (reference sequence). CDR3 length: 15 residues. J was trimmed by 4 bases and V by 3 bases; bases with no gene match: 5. The origin of this receptor is an adult with an advanced solid tumor such as melanoma, head and neck, liver or kidney cancer. This sequence joins TRBV27 and TRBJ2-7, with 11 bases fitting TRBD1. The sample consisted of CD4+ or CD8+ T cells sorted from blood, taken in a trial of the OX40 agonist ivuxolimab. The CDR3 here is CASSFPGQGGYEQYF. The CDR3 nucleotides are TGTGCCAGCAGTTTCCCGGGACAGGGGGGGTACGAGCAGTACTTC.